This TCR beta chain was recorded in a study of T cells in tuberculosis. Study at large: Within 7 days of starting treatment, or before, PBMC were stored.

By share, this clone counts as medium-sized. Its antigen is undetermined. The time point was: new active TB diagnosis, blood taken before or within 7 days of starting treatment. The table came from immunoSEQ multiplex PCR; TCRdb's copy has only in-frame clones and leaves some out. Of 31,000 or so clones detected, roughly 88% appear once; the ten largest clones hold 4.5% to 6.5%. Regarding the study as a whole: Samples were chosen by availability of cryopreserved specimens.

Sequences were derived from PBMCs, sampled at tuberculosis diagnosis. This clonotype originated in an adult with tuberculosis.

CDR3 sequence (DNA): TGCGCCAGCAGTGAGACCCAGGGCCCAGCGCAGTATTTT. Its translation is CASSETQGPAQYF. The chain joins TRBV10-1 to TRBJ2-3, with D tentatively TRBD1 (5 bases). The CDR3 length is 13 residues. Trimming cost V 2 bases and J 10 bases, with 13 bases left between them. CDR1 is WNHNN, CDR2 SYGVQD, per germline (reference sequence).